The T cell receptor beta chain under discussion was sequenced for a study of cytomegalovirus exposure and HLA in healthy donors. From germline, CDR1 is SGDLS and CDR2 YYNGEE. Deletions cut 4 bases from V and 3 bases from J, with 16 bases between. This CDR3 is 16 amino acids long. The PCR ran on 60 Vbeta and 13 Jbeta primers. Sequencing used immunoSEQ multiplex PCR; TCRdb keeps in-frame clones, though not all of them. The sample shows under 200,000 clones, roughly 73% of them seen only once. Sequencing used PBMCs. V and J are TRBV9 and TRBJ2-2, with TRBD1 as a possible D gene (6 bases). The clonotype comes from a woman in her twenties or thirties in good health and CMV-seronegative. CDR3 amino acids: CASSPMGAGYTGELFF. CDR3 DNA sequence: TGTGCCAGCAGCCCCATGGGGGCCGGTTACACCGGGGAGCTGTTTTTT.